This TCR beta chain was profiled in a study of blood T cell repertoires in COVID-19. For the study at large: Material from acute and convalescent COVID-19 was sourced from the United States, Italy and Spain. From T cells, B-cell-depleted T cells, or PBMCs came the material, which was cDNA or gDNA.

In the original processing: Counts of nucleated cells, estimated from reference gene primer amplification, were obtained. The data were produced by immunoSEQ multiplex PCR, yet TCRdb's version contains in-frame clones alone and is incomplete. V and J calls plus clone size are reproduced from that table; the DNA served to infer D and trimming. The sample consists of around 56,000 clones, 70% to 90% of them appearing once. The CDR3 has 19 residues. With V trimmed by 0 bases and J by 2 bases, 13 bases remained unmatched. CDR1 SGHRS and CDR2 YFSETQ come from the germline V gene. This clone was counted once.

Sequenced sample: peripheral blood. The TCR sequence derives from a man in his 60s with active or convalescent COVID-19. The chain links TRBV5-1 to TRBJ2-5, with 10 bases that match TRBD2. The CDR3 loop reads CASSLGESGRAILQETQYF. In DNA form, the CDR3 reads TGCGCCAGCAGCTTGGGCGAGAGCGGGAGGGCCATACTTCAAGAGACCCAGTACTTC.